This record concerns one T cell receptor beta chain sequence. Its antigen is still unknown. The data belong to a study of PD-1 blockade in mismatch repair-deficient tumors. Study at large: Patients had approximately 11 mismatch repair-deficient cancer types, all previously treated and progressing. Regarding the study as a whole: Tumor-resident clones, often undetectable pretreatment in blood, expanded then contracted after pembrolizumab.

All patients were mismatch repair deficient, assessed by either PCR or immunohistochemistry. The CDR3 has 14 residues. CDR1 is PRHDT and CDR2 is FYEKMQ in the germline V gene (reference sequence). Between the trimmed V and J ends, which lost 5 bases and 6 bases, there was a span of 14 bases. Only in-frame clones appear in the TCRdb table, and some are missing; sequencing was by immunoSEQ multiplex PCR. Among under 150,000 clones listed, around nine tenths were seen once. The material was peripheral blood, obtained 72 weeks after starting pembrolizumab. This TCR derives from an adult with mismatch repair-deficient cancer. The chain combines TRBV13 with TRBJ2-1; D is possibly TRBD1 (5 bases). The DNA for the CDR3 is TGTGCCAGCAGCCCCTTAGGGGCCGCCAATGAGCAGTTCTTC. The encoded protein is CASSPLGAANEQFF.